This TCR beta chain appears in the sequencing data of a study of human T cells and chemical hapten exposure. Points on this clonotype: A read error may explain this, as a much larger clone is one base away.

TCRdb reprocessed the RACE reads via MiXCR and lists one record per CDR3 protein. The sample lists more than 95,000 distinct CDR3 sequences, about an eighth occurring once. Time point indicated: patch test 1, 2 weeks after DPC sensitization. Treatment of the sample: therapeutic diphenylcyclopropenone sensitization with weekly scalp DPC. Germline CDR1 SGHRS, CDR2 YFSETQ. The CDR3 is 15 residues long. The sequence derives from a woman aged 45-60 years with alopecia areata. Some clones in this sample may be carry-over from other donors' samples. This chain links TRBV5-1 with TRBJ1-1, with no clear D. Sequencing used whole blood, obtained in connection with sensitization to the hapten diphenylcyclopropenone (DPC). The CDR3 DNA follows: TGCGCCAGCAGCTTGGGTGCGGGCTGGAACACTGAAGCTATCTTT. Its protein product is CASSLGAGWNTEAIF.